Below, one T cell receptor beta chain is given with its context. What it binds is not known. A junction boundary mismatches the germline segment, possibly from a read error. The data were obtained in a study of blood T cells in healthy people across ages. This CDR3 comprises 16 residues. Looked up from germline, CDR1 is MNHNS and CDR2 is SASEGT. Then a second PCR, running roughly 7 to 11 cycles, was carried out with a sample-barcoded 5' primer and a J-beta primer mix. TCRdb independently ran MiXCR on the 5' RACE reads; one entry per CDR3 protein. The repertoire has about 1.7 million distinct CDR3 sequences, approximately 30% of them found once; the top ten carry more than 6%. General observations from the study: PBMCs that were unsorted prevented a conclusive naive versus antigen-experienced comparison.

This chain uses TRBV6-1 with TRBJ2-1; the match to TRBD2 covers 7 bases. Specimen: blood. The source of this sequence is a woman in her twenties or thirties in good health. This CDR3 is CASSVRAGATTCEQVF. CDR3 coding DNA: TGTGCCAGCAGTGTCCGGGCGGGAGCCACGACCTGCGAGCAGGTCTTC.